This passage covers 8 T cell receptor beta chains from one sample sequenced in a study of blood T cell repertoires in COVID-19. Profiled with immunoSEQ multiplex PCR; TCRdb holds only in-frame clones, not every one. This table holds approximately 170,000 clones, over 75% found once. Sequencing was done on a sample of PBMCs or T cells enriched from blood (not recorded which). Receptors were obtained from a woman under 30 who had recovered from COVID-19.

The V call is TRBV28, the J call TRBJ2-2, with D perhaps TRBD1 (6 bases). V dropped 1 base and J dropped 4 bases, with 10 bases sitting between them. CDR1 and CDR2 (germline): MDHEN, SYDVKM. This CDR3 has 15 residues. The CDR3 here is CASSLFGTTTGELFF. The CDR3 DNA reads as TGTGCCAGCAGTTTATTTGGGACAACCACCGGGGAGCTGTTTTTT.

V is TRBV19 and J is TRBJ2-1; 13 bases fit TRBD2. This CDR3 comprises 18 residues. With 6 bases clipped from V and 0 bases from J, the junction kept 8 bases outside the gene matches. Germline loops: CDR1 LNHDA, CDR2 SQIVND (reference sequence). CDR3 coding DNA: TGTGCCAGTAGCCCAACTAGCGGGAGGGCGCGCTCCTACAATGAGCAGTTCTTC. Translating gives CASSPTSGRARSYNEQFF. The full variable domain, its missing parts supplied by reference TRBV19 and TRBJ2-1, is DGGITQSPKYLFRKEGQNVTLSCEQNLNHDAMYWYRQDPGQGLRLIYYSQIVNDFQKGDIAEGYSVSREKKESFPLTVTSAQKNPTAFYLCASSPTSGRARSYNEQFFGPGTRLTVL.

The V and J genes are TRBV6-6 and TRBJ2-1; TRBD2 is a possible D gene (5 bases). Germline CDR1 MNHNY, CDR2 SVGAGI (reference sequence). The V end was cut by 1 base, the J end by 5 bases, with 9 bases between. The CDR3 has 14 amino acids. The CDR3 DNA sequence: TGTGCCAGCAGTTACTACGCGGGCCACAATGAGCAGTTCTTC. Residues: CASSYYAGHNEQFF.

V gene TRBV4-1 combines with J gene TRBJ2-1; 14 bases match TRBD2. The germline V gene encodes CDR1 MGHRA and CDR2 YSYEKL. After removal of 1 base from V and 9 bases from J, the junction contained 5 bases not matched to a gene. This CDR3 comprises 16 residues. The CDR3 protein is CASSQVLTSGRGEQFF. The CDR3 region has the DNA TGCGCCAGCAGCCAAGTTCTGACTAGCGGGAGGGGTGAGCAGTTCTTC.

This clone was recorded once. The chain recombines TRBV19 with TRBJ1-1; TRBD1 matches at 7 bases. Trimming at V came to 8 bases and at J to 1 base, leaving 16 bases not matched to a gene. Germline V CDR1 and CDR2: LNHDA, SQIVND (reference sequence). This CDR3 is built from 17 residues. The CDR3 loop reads CASSPFLTGVRNTEAFF. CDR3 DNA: TGTGCCAGTTCGCCTTTCCTTACAGGGGTGAGGAACACTGAAGCTTTCTTT.

CDR3 sequence reads: CASSLSSMSYEQYF. As DNA, the CDR3 is TGTGCCAGCAGTTTATCCTCTATGTCCTACGAGCAGTACTTC. The J gene is TRBJ2-7, the V gene TRBV27; D gene unclear. Germline loops: CDR1 MNHEY, CDR2 SMNVEV (reference sequence). The ends were cut back, 0 bases at V and 1 base at J, with 7 bases in the middle. The CDR3 is made up of 14 amino acids.

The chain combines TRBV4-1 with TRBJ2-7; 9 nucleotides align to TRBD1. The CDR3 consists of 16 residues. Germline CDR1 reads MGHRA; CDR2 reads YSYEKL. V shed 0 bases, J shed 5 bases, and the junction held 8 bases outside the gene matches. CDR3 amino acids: CASSQEGQGRGDEQYF. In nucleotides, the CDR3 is TGCGCCAGCAGCCAAGAGGGACAGGGCCGGGGAGACGAGCAGTACTTC.

CDR3 in amino acids: CSVPSPEQYF. The CDR3 nucleotides are TGCAGTGTCCCTTCTCCCGAGCAGTACTTC. The chain employs TRBV20-1 and TRBJ2-7, with D uncertain. The ends were cut back, 7 bases at V and 6 bases at J, with 10 bases in the middle. Germline CDR1 is DFQATT and CDR2 is SNEGSKA (reference sequence). This CDR3 has 10 amino acids.